The 17 T cell receptor beta chains listed next were all sequenced from one sample in a study of beta chain features in type 1 diabetes. Findings of the study overall: Across all four CD4+ subsets, people with type 1 diabetes showed modestly shorter TCRB CDR3s.

These receptors are not linked to any known antigen. The authors reverse transcribed all of the isolated RNA, so sequencing captured expressed TCRB transcripts. Clones were sequenced by immunoSEQ multiplex PCR, and TCRdb holds only the in-frame ones, with some missing. Of some 47,000 clones listed, approximately 40% are singletons. Sequencing was carried out using stem cell memory CD4+ T cells from blood. The receptors derive from a young man with type 1 diabetes.

As concerns this clone: Sequence at one end of the junction differs from germline and may be a read error. The chain recombines TRBV6-5 with TRBJ2-5; maybe TRBD1 (6 bases). Per germline, CDR1 MNHEY and CDR2 SVGAGI. The length of the CDR3 is 14 residues. CDR3 in amino acids: CACSYSIRGETQYF. The CDR3 coding sequence is TGTGCCTGCAGTTACTCGATCAGGGGAGAGACCCAGTACTTC.

The J gene is TRBJ1-5, the V gene TRBV28; 7 bases line up with TRBD1. The CDR3 has 12 residues. The V gene end was trimmed by 3 bases and the J gene end by 9 bases; junction bases not matched to a gene: 2. CDR1 is MDHEN, CDR2 SYDVKM, per germline. CDR3 DNA sequence: TGTGCCAGCAGTTTTGGGACAGTGCCCCAGCATTTT. It encodes CASSFGTVPQHF.

The V call is TRBV28, the J call TRBJ2-3; 10 bases match TRBD2. This CDR3 has 15 amino acids. V lost 5 bases, J lost 4 bases, and 6 bases stayed unmatched. The germline gives CDR1 MDHEN, CDR2 SYDVKM. The CDR3 sequence: CASSKGTSVPDTQYF. CDR3 nucleotide sequence: TGTGCCAGCAGTAAAGGGACTAGCGTGCCAGATACGCAGTATTTT.

The J gene is TRBJ2-4, the V gene TRBV16; 10 positions agree with TRBD1. Germline V gives CDR1 KGHSY, CDR2 FQNENV. This CDR3 is 17 amino acids long. V dropped 5 bases and J dropped 5; count of bases not matched to a gene: 12. The DNA for the CDR3 is TGTGCCAGCAGCAAATGGGGACAGGGGACGTCCCAAAACATTCAGTACTTC. It is translated as CASSKWGQGTSQNIQYF.

The V and J genes are TRBV7-9 and TRBJ2-5; a possible D gene is TRBD2 (5 bases). Per the germline V gene, CDR1 is SEHNR and CDR2 is FQNEAQ (reference sequence). V lost 1 base and J 6 bases, leaving 12 bases between the germline ends. The CDR3 is 14 residues long. The CDR3 DNA sequence: TGTGCCAGCAGCTTAGTCGGCGGGCAGAAGACCCAGTACTTC. Residues: CASSLVGGQKTQYF. The full variable domain, in which reference TRBV7-9 and TRBJ2-5 provide the parts outside the CDR3, is DTGVSQNPRHKITKRGQNVTFRCDPISEHNRLYWYRQTLGQGPEFLTYFQNEAQLEKSRLLSDRFSAERPKGSFSTLEIQRTEQGDSAMYLCASSLVGGQKTQYFGPGTRLLVL.

This clone turned up a few times. V gene TRBV5-6 combines with J gene TRBJ2-7, with D hard to call. V was trimmed by 9 bases and J by 4 bases, leaving 17 bases between them. Germline V lookup: CDR1 SGHDT, CDR2 YYEEEE. This CDR3 has 13 amino acids. In DNA form, the CDR3 reads TGTGCCACTTCCTCGGGTCCATCTTACGAGCAGTACTTC. Translated, it gives CATSSGPSYEQYF. Variable domain in full (rest from reference TRBV5-6 and TRBJ2-7): DAGVTQSPTHLIKTRGQQVTLRCSPKSGHDTVSWYQQALGQGPQFIFQYYEEEERQRGNFPDRFSGHQFPNYSSELNVNALLLGDSALYLCATSSGPSYEQYFGPGTRLTVT.

This clone was observed a handful of times. This sequence joins TRBV7-9 and TRBJ2-7; D possibly corresponds to TRBD1 (6 bases). The CDR3 loop spans 15 amino acids. Trimming stripped 8 bases from V and 4 bases from J, with 21 bases between. The germline V gene has CDR1 SEHNR and CDR2 FQNEAQ (reference sequence). The chain's CDR3 is CASAQGTSAIYEQYF. The CDR3 DNA is TGTGCCAGCGCGCAGGGGACGAGCGCCATATACGAGCAGTACTTC.

This clone has just a few counts. V and J are TRBV28 and TRBJ2-7, with 11 positions matching TRBD1. V shed 6 bases and J 5 bases; nucleotides not matched to a gene: 6. The CDR3 extends over 14 amino acids. CDR1 MDHEN and CDR2 SYDVKM come from the germline V gene. As DNA, the CDR3 is TGTGCCAGCAGCCTAGGACAGGGGGCCAACGAGCAGTACTTC. Its protein product is CASSLGQGANEQYF.

The rearrangement links TRBV18 to TRBJ2-5; TRBD2 aligns across 8 bases. Germline CDR1 and CDR2: KGHSH and LQKENI. The ends lost 5 bases at V and 5 bases at J; junction bases unmatched: 7. CDR3 size: 14 residues. In DNA, the CDR3 is TGTGCCAGCTCATTCGCGGGGGGTCAGGAGACCCAGTACTTC. As protein: CASSFAGGQETQYF.

The V gene is TRBV19, the J gene TRBJ2-2; D is possibly TRBD1 (5 bases). This CDR3 is 17 amino acids long. The V and J ends lost 5 bases and 0 bases respectively, with 16 bases between them. The germline CDR1 and CDR2 sequences are LNHDA and SQIVND (reference sequence). The CDR3 protein is CASSYDRGVANTGELFF. The CDR3 nucleotides are TGTGCCAGTAGTTATGACAGAGGCGTCGCGAACACCGGGGAGCTGTTTTTT.

The rearrangement uses TRBV5-1 and TRBJ1-1; 8 bases fit TRBD1. The germline V gene has CDR1 SGHRS and CDR2 YFSETQ. Germline trimming cut 4 bases from V and 1 base from J; bases unmatched to any gene: 3. The CDR3 totals 14 residues. The CDR3 bases are TGCGCCAGCAGCCCAGGGGGCAGGAACACTGAAGCTTTCTTT. This sequence encodes CASSPGGRNTEAFF.

This chain joins TRBV2 and TRBJ2-4; possibly TRBD1 for D (6 bases). The CDR3 is made up of 15 amino acids. The V and J ends lost 6 bases and 7 bases respectively, with 19 bases between them. Germline values: CDR1 SNHLY, CDR2 FYNNEI. Written as DNA, the CDR3 is TGTGCCAGCAGAGACAGGCGGTCCCTTGGGAACATTCAGTACTTC. Its translation is CASRDRRSLGNIQYF.

This chain links TRBV6-4 with TRBJ2-3; D might be TRBD2 (6 bases). Germline V lookup: CDR1 MRHNA, CDR2 SNTAGT. Trimming stripped 7 bases from V and 0 bases from J, with 11 bases between. The CDR3 extends over 14 amino acids. This CDR3 reads CASKEGTSTDTQYF. The CDR3 nucleotides are TGTGCCAGCAAGGAGGGGACTAGCACAGATACGCAGTATTTT.

J is TRBJ1-2 and V is TRBV19; D ambiguous. CDR3 size: 14 residues. V was pared by 7 bases and J by 4 bases, with 16 bases between. Germline assignment: CDR1 LNHDA and CDR2 SQIVND (reference sequence). The chain's CDR3 is CASTLSTGFYGYTF. Written as DNA, the CDR3 is TGTGCCAGTACGCTGAGTACCGGGTTCTATGGCTACACCTTC. The entire variable domain, with the rest obtained from reference TRBV19 and TRBJ1-2, is as follows: DGGITQSPKYLFRKEGQNVTLSCEQNLNHDAMYWYRQDPGQGLRLIYYSQIVNDFQKGDIAEGYSVSREKKESFPLTVTSAQKNPTAFYLCASTLSTGFYGYTFGSGTRLTVV.

This clone was counted a few times. This rearrangement joins TRBV18 to TRBJ1-2; TRBD1 is a possible D gene (6 bases). V was shortened by 3 bases and J by 4 bases, with 18 bases between the two germline ends. The CDR3 consists of 16 residues. Germline values: CDR1 KGHSH, CDR2 LQKENI. CDR3 nucleotide sequence: TGTGCCAGCTCACCCCGCAATTCTGGACAGCTCTATGGCTACACCTTC. It specifies CASSPRNSGQLYGYTF.

This clone has more than one count but fewer than ten. The chain carries TRBV28 and TRBJ1-2; no reliable D call. CDR1 MDHEN and CDR2 SYDVKM come from the germline V gene. The germline V and J ends were trimmed by 6 bases and 4 bases, with 9 bases remaining between them. This CDR3 spans 12 amino acids. The CDR3: CASSSVRYGYTF. The CDR3 region has the DNA TGTGCCAGCAGCTCGGTACGCTATGGCTACACCTTC.

This clone was counted between two and nine times. The chain links TRBV18 to TRBJ2-1, with 9 bases matching TRBD1. This CDR3 spans 14 amino acids. From germline, CDR1 is KGHSH and CDR2 LQKENI. V shed 8 bases, J shed 5 bases, and the junction held 7 bases outside the gene matches. The CDR3: CASLKQGANNEQFF. CDR3 in DNA: TGTGCCAGCCTCAAACAGGGGGCGAACAATGAGCAGTTCTTC.